Detailed here is one TCR beta chain. This entry belongs to a study of blood T cell repertoires in COVID-19. Across the study: Specimens from acute and convalescent COVID-19 originated in the United States, Italy and Spain. Sources were T cells, B-cell-depleted T cells, or PBMCs; the material itself was cDNA or gDNA.

Original processing notes: Nucleated cell number was recorded as an estimate derived from reference gene primer amplification. The protocol was immunoSEQ multiplex PCR, while the TCRdb copy is restricted to in-frame clones and leaves out a portion. D and trimming come from the DNA, and the V and J calls and clone size come from that table. The data show over 300,000 clones, with around 90% seen just once and 6% to 7.5% held by the top ten. The TCR sequence derives from a young man with active or convalescent COVID-19. Sequenced material: peripheral blood.

The CDR3 coding sequence is TGTGCCAGCAGTTCCCCGACAGGGGGCGATCAGCCCCAGCATTTT. This encodes CASSSPTGGDQPQHF. V usage is TRBV28 and J usage is TRBJ1-5, with 10 positions matching TRBD1. CDR3 length equals 15 residues. V was pared by 4 bases and J by 5 bases, with 5 bases of the junction left unmatched. The germline V gene encodes CDR1 MDHEN and CDR2 SYDVKM.